This T cell receptor (beta chain) stems from a study of blood T cell repertoires in COVID-19. Sequencing used immunoSEQ multiplex PCR; TCRdb keeps in-frame clones, though not all of them. The repertoire includes under 300,000 clones, 85% to 90% of them detected once, and roughly 8.3% sits in the top ten. CDR1 and CDR2 from the germline V gene are LNHDA and SQIVND (reference sequence). The length of the CDR3 is 12 residues. The ends were cut back, 6 bases at V and 5 bases at J, with 8 bases in the middle. This receptor was identified in a man in his forties who had recovered from COVID-19. The gene calls are TRBV19 and TRBJ2-1; D remains unclear. The sample comprised PBMCs or T cells enriched from blood (not recorded which). The CDR3 region has the DNA TGTGCCAGTAGCGACTTTAACAATGAGCAGTTCTTC. This sequence encodes CASSDFNNEQFF.